The 13 T cell receptor beta chains below were found in one sample sequenced in a study of blood T cell repertoires in COVID-19. Clones were read by immunoSEQ multiplex PCR, and TCRdb kept only the in-frame ones, dropping some. The table includes about 39,000 clones, around 87% detected once. Material: peripheral blood. The receptors here all came from a man in his 60s with acute or convalescent COVID-19.

This sequence joins TRBV6-6 and TRBJ2-1, with 12 bases matching TRBD2. The CDR3 length is 15 residues. Trimming cost V 8 bases and J 7 bases; bases outside gene matches: 9. Germline assignment: CDR1 MNHNY and CDR2 SVGAGI (reference sequence). The CDR3 is CASGRLAGVGNEQFF. The CDR3 DNA reads as TGTGCCAGCGGGAGACTAGCGGGAGTGGGTAATGAGCAGTTCTTC.

This sequence joins TRBV2 and TRBJ2-3; 7 nucleotides align to TRBD2. J was trimmed by 3 bases and V by 7 bases; bases with no gene match: 7. Germline CDR1 is SNHLY and CDR2 is FYNNEI. The CDR3 is 14 residues long. This CDR3 is CASKVAGETDTQYF. CDR3 in DNA: TGTGCCAGCAAGGTCGCGGGAGAGACAGATACGCAGTATTTT.

The chain employs TRBV14 and TRBJ1-4, with a weak D call TRBD1 (5 bases). The ends were cut back, 5 bases at V and 8 bases at J, with 18 bases in the middle. There are 15 residues in the CDR3. Germline-derived CDR1 and CDR2 are SGHDN and FVKESK. The CDR3, as DNA: TGTGCCAGCAGCTTGGAACAGGCCGCGGGGGAAAAACTGTTTTTT. Its translation is CASSLEQAAGEKLFF. Full variable domain (missing parts from reference TRBV14 and TRBJ1-4): EAGVTQFPSHSVIEKGQTVTLRCDPISGHDNLYWYRRVMGKEIKFLLHFVKESKQDESGMPNNRFLAERTGGTYSTLKVQPAELEDSGVYFCASSLEQAAGEKLFFGSGTQLSVL.

This clone was seen only once. The CDR3, as DNA: TGTGCCAGCAGTCCGCGGGGGGTTCGCAATCAGCCCCAGCATTTT. Its translation is CASSPRGVRNQPQHF. The chain uses TRBV27 and TRBJ1-5; TRBD1 might be the D (5 bases). CDR1 MNHEY and CDR2 SMNVEV come from the germline V gene (reference sequence). The ends were cut back, 5 bases at V and 2 bases at J, with 13 bases in the middle. The CDR3 extends over 15 amino acids.

The V call is TRBV10-1, the J call TRBJ1-1; 11 positions agree with TRBD1. The V segment lost 3 bases and the J segment 5 bases; nucleotides outside the gene matches: 5. The CDR3 loop spans 15 amino acids. Per the germline V gene, CDR1 is WNHNN and CDR2 is SYGVQD (reference sequence). DNA of the CDR3: TGCGCCAGCAGTGAATTCGGACAGGGGGCGACTGAAGCTTTCTTT. This encodes CASSEFGQGATEAFF.

The chain recombines TRBV18 with TRBJ2-1; 11 bases match TRBD2. The germline CDR1 and CDR2 sequences are KGHSH and LQKENI. The CDR3 is 19 amino acids. V shed 0 bases and J 1 base; nucleotides not matched to a gene: 8. CDR3: CASSPPVSGRADSYNEQFF. CDR3 bases: TGTGCCAGCTCACCACCGGTTAGCGGGAGGGCCGATTCCTACAATGAGCAGTTCTTC.

The genes are TRBV29-1 and TRBJ2-7, with 7 bases matching TRBD1. Germline loops: CDR1 SQVTM, CDR2 ANQGSEA. This CDR3 has 13 residues. After removal of 3 bases from V and 4 bases from J, the junction contained 6 bases not matched to a gene. The CDR3 DNA reads as TGCAGCGTTGACGAGACAGGGCGATACGAGCAGTACTTC. It translates to CSVDETGRYEQYF.

This sequence joins TRBV7-9 and TRBJ1-4; 10 nucleotides align to TRBD1. CDR3 length: 18 amino acids. With V trimmed by 5 bases and J by 7 bases, 16 bases remained unmatched. The germline V gene encodes CDR1 SEHNR and CDR2 FQNEAQ (reference sequence). CDR3 DNA: TGTGCCAGCAGCCCTACTTACTCCGGACAGGGGGATGGTGAAAAACTGTTTTTT. Encoded protein: CASSPTYSGQGDGEKLFF.

This chain connects TRBV7-8 to TRBJ2-3; D ambiguous. This CDR3 is built from 13 residues. CDR1 and CDR2 (germline): SGHVS, FQNEAQ. The germline V and J ends were trimmed by 4 bases and 0 bases, with 5 bases remaining between them. The CDR3 protein is CASSYGSTDTQYF. The CDR3 region has the DNA TGTGCCAGCAGCTACGGGAGCACAGATACGCAGTATTTT. The complete variable domain, with remaining parts taken from reference TRBV7-8 and TRBJ2-3, reads GAGVSQSPRYKVAKRGQDVALRCDPISGHVSLFWYQQALGQGPEFLTYFQNEAQLDKSGLPSDRFFAERPEGSVSTLKIQRTQQEDSAVYLCASSYGSTDTQYFGPGTRLTVL.

This clone appeared a few times. The chain uses TRBV28 and TRBJ2-3, with a tentative D call TRBD2 (5 bases). Trimming pared 4 bases from V and 5 bases from J, leaving 22 bases between. This CDR3 comprises 17 residues. Germline V gene data show CDR1 as MDHEN and CDR2 as SYDVKM. The CDR3 DNA reads TGTGCCAGCAGTTCACTGGGGAGCGGACGTCCAGGAGATACGCAGTATTTT. Translated: CASSSLGSGRPGDTQYF. Drawing the rest from reference TRBV28 and TRBJ2-3, the complete variable domain is DVKVTQSSRYLVKRTGEKVFLECVQDMDHENMFWYRQDPGLGLRLIYFSYDVKMKEKGDIPEGYSVSREKKERFSLILESASTNQTSMYLCASSSLGSGRPGDTQYFGPGTRLTVL.

The chain employs TRBV7-9 and TRBJ1-3; 7 positions match TRBD1. Trimming at V came to 3 bases and at J to 3 bases, leaving 2 bases not matched to a gene. The length of the CDR3 is 14 residues. Germline loops: CDR1 SEHNR, CDR2 FQNEAQ (reference sequence). CDR3 in amino acids: CASSLTGSGNTIYF. The CDR3 DNA sequence: TGTGCCAGCAGCTTGACAGGGAGTGGAAACACCATATATTTT. Filled out from reference TRBV7-9 and TRBJ1-3, the complete variable domain reads DTGVSQNPRHKITKRGQNVTFRCDPISEHNRLYWYRQTLGQGPEFLTYFQNEAQLEKSRLLSDRFSAERPKGSFSTLEIQRTEQGDSAMYLCASSLTGSGNTIYFGEGSWLTVV.

This chain uses TRBV18 with TRBJ2-1; D gene ambiguous. Germline lookup yields CDR1 KGHSH and CDR2 LQKENI. The V end was cut by 2 bases, the J end by 9 bases, with 14 bases between. CDR3 length: 14 residues. The chain's CDR3 is CASSPNYGSREQFF. DNA of the CDR3: TGTGCCAGCTCACCAAACTACGGATCGCGTGAGCAGTTCTTC. The whole variable domain, remainder taken from reference TRBV18 and TRBJ2-1, is NAGVMQNPRHLVRRRGQEARLRCSPMKGHSHVYWYRQLPEEGLKFMVYLQKENIIDESGMPKERFSAEFPKEGPSILRIQQVVRGDSAAYFCASSPNYGSREQFFGPGTRLTVL.

This sequence joins TRBV12-3 or TRBV12-4 and TRBJ2-5; tentatively, D is TRBD2 (5 bases). V lost 6 bases and J lost 5, with 13 bases in between. The CDR3 contains 13 residues. The CDR3 loop is CASRFGVGETQYF. For the CDR3, the DNA is TGTGCCAGCAGATTCGGGGTGGGGGAGACCCAGTACTTC.